One and the same sample provided the 5 T cell receptor beta chains below, sequenced in a study of blood T cell repertoires in COVID-19. The data were produced by immunoSEQ multiplex PCR, yet TCRdb's version contains in-frame clones alone and is incomplete. The sample shows more than 85,000 clones, around nine tenths of them seen only once. The specimen sequenced was peripheral blood. These receptors all stem from a man aged 65 to 85 with acute or convalescent COVID-19.

This chain uses TRBV7-2 with TRBJ2-7; 9 bases are shared with TRBD1. CDR1 SGHTA and CDR2 FQGNSA come from the germline V gene. The V and J ends lost 6 bases and 2 bases, in that order; junction bases with no gene match: 11. The CDR3 runs to 16 residues. The CDR3 DNA reads as TGTGCCAGCAGTTCTAATCACGGGACAGGGACCTACGAGCAGTACTTC. It yields the protein CASSSNHGTGTYEQYF.

V usage is TRBV18 and J usage is TRBJ1-6; tentatively, D is TRBD1 (5 bases). The CDR3 sequence is 14 residues long. Germline assignment: CDR1 KGHSH and CDR2 LQKENI. V gave up 1 base and J gave up 5 bases, with 6 bases separating them. The DNA of the CDR3 is TGTGCCAGCTCACCACAGGGGAATAATTCACCCCTCCACTTT. As protein: CASSPQGNNSPLHF. Together with reference TRBV18 and TRBJ1-6, the CDR3 gives the full variable domain: NAGVMQNPRHLVRRRGQEARLRCSPMKGHSHVYWYRQLPEEGLKFMVYLQKENIIDESGMPKERFSAEFPKEGPSILRIQQVVRGDSAAYFCASSPQGNNSPLHFGNGTRLTVT.

This chain links TRBV7-9 with TRBJ1-1, with D possibly matching TRBD1 (6 bases). Between the trimmed V and J ends, which lost 4 bases and 8 bases, there was a span of 17 bases. This CDR3 contains 14 residues. CDR1 SEHNR and CDR2 FQNEAQ come from the germline V gene (reference sequence). CDR3 in amino acids: CASSSREGDMEAFF. The CDR3 DNA follows: TGTGCCAGCAGCTCTAGAGAGGGGGATATGGAAGCTTTCTTT.

This chain's CDR3 is CASRIDRATDTQYF. The CDR3 DNA reads as TGTGCCAGCAGAATTGACAGGGCAACAGATACGCAGTATTTT. The V call is TRBV28, the J call TRBJ2-3; 7 positions agree with TRBD1. The germline gives CDR1 MDHEN, CDR2 SYDVKM. The V segment lost 6 bases and the J segment 3 bases; nucleotides outside the gene matches: 6. This CDR3 is built from 14 residues.

This clone was recorded a few times. Distinct nucleotide sequences in the sample also encode this CDR3. The rearrangement joins TRBV5-5 to TRBJ1-2, with D unclear. CDR1 is SGHKS, CDR2 YYEKEE, per germline (reference sequence). Trimming stripped 2 bases from V and 3 bases from J, with 8 bases between. This CDR3 comprises 13 residues. CDR3 DNA sequence: TGTGCCAGCAGCTTAGGTACAGACTATGGCTACACCTTC. Its translation is CASSLGTDYGYTF.